This T cell receptor beta chain was found in a study of shared clonotypes between healthy human individuals. Findings and limits, study-wide: Roughly 5% of naive CD4 clonotypes were shared across four donors.

Here immunoSEQ multiplex PCR was the method, and the copy in TCRdb shows in-frame clones only, minus some. This table has about 2.4 million clones, 80% to 95% appearing once. CDR1 and CDR2 from the germline V gene are SGHNT and YYREEE (reference sequence). This CDR3 region has 12 residues. Trimming pared 1 base from V and 1 base from J, leaving 2 bases between. This clone has a handful of counts. What it binds is not known. In the same sample, other DNA sequences code for this CDR3. This clonotype was obtained from a man younger than 35 in good health. Some clones in this sample may be carry-over from other donors' samples. The sequenced sample consisted of naive CD4+ T cells from PBMCs. The subset was: CD45RA+ positively selected. The rearrangement links TRBV5-4 to TRBJ2-5; D gene uncertain. CDR3 coding DNA: TGTGCCAGCAGCTTGCCCCAAGAGACCCAGTACTTC. Encoded protein: CASSLPQETQYF.